Included here is one T cell receptor beta chain sequence, with context. This entry comes from a study of blood T cell repertoires in COVID-19. Study as a whole: COVID-19 samples, acute and convalescent, were from the United States, Italy and Spain.

V lost 3 bases to trimming and J lost 5 bases; unmatched junction nucleotides: 4. The CDR3 spans 16 residues. CDR1 KGHSH and CDR2 LQKENI come from the germline V gene. Clones were sequenced by immunoSEQ multiplex PCR, and TCRdb holds only the in-frame ones, with some missing. The sample includes over 100,000 clones, roughly 82% seen only once; the top ten take roughly 5%. The V and J genes are TRBV18 and TRBJ2-3, with 14 bases lining up with TRBD2. The TCR originated in a man aged 60 to 69 with acute or convalescent COVID-19. Specimen: peripheral blood. Here the CDR3 reads CASSPGLAGGRDTQYF. DNA for the CDR3: TGTGCCAGCTCACCCGGACTAGCGGGAGGTAGAGATACGCAGTATTTT.